The T cell receptor beta chain under discussion was sequenced for a study of cytomegalovirus exposure and HLA in healthy donors. This clone was counted only a few times. Its antigen is currently unknown. Overall study results and limits: Versus the 666-donor mean, an Asian-associated ancestry cluster reportedly showed fewer N-insertions in a later analysis.

Both 60 Vbeta primers and 13 Jbeta primers went into the PCR. Sequencing was performed with immunoSEQ multiplex PCR; in TCRdb, only in-frame clones are kept and a portion is missing. The sample lists approximately 190,000 clones; around 84% were seen once. Sequenced sample: PBMCs. This receptor was taken from a woman between 45 and 65 years old in good health and CMV-seropositive.

The CDR3 sequence: CASVQGTSEAFF. For the CDR3, the DNA is TGTGCCAGCGTTCAGGGGACCTCTGAAGCTTTCTTT. The rearrangement joins TRBV28 to TRBJ1-1; weak D call: TRBD1 (6 bases). This CDR3 contains 12 residues. CDR1 and CDR2 from the germline V gene are MDHEN and SYDVKM. The ends were cut back, 8 bases at V and 6 bases at J, with 13 bases in the middle.